The rows below give T cell receptor beta chains drawn from one sample of a study of a mutant IDH1 vaccine in newly diagnosed glioma. Antigen specificity for these receptors is unknown. Some clones are missing from TCRdb's copy, which holds only in-frame ones; the method was immunoSEQ multiplex PCR. Of 50,000 to 60,000 clones in the sample, about 80% were seen once. The material sequenced was PBMCs, taken from a glioma patient whose treatment included an IDH1 peptide vaccine. The receptors shown here come from a man in his forties with glioma. CDR3s include the opening cysteine and the closing phenylalanine or tryptophan. D genes are given only for firm matches. Clone size is not always given. Where it is, it says once, few, many or a class for expanded clones.

size: -
D: TRBD2
V: TRBV7-6
J: TRBJ2-5
CDR3: CASSQAGGRETQYF
DNA: TGTGCCAGCAGTCAAGCGGGGGGGCGGGAGACCCAGTACTTC

size: -
D: TRBD2
V: TRBV19
J: TRBJ2-7
CDR3: CASSIRIAGPYEQYF
DNA: TGTGCCAGTAGTATTCGAATAGCGGGGCCCTACGAGCAGTACTTC

size: -
D: -
V: TRBV5-1
J: TRBJ2-7
CDR3: CASSLNRAYEQYF
DNA: TGCGCCAGCAGCTTGAACAGGGCCTACGAGCAGTACTTC

size: -
D: -
V: TRBV19
J: TRBJ2-1
CDR3: CASRYGIYEQFF
DNA: TGTGCCAGTAGATACGGGATCTATGAGCAGTTCTTC

size: -
D: TRBD2
V: TRBV2
J: TRBJ2-5
CDR3: CASSGERGGHETQYF
DNA: TGTGCCAGCAGTGGGGAGCGGGGGGGCCATGAGACCCAGTACTTC

size: -
D: -
V: TRBV5-1
J: TRBJ1-2
CDR3: CASSLSGNYGYTF
DNA: TGCGCCAGCAGCTTGTCCGGCAACTATGGCTACACCTTC

size: -
D: -
V: TRBV11-3
J: TRBJ2-1
CDR3: CASSLRLYNEQFF
DNA: TGTGCCAGCAGCTTACGATTGTACAATGAGCAGTTCTTC

size: -
D: -
V: TRBV7-8
J: TRBJ2-3
CDR3: CASSLIPTDTQYF
DNA: TGTGCCAGCAGCTTGATCCCCACGGATACGCAGTATTTT

size: -
D: -
V: TRBV19
J: TRBJ1-1
CDR3: CASRDRGTAEAFF
DNA: TGTGCCAGTAGGGACCGGGGGACGGCTGAAGCTTTCTTT

size: medium-sized
D: -
V: TRBV5-6
J: TRBJ2-7
CDR3: CASSYRVSSYEQYF
DNA: TGTGCCAGCAGCTACAGGGTTTCTTCCTACGAGCAGTACTTC

size: -
D: -
V: TRBV7-8
J: TRBJ1-2
CDR3: CASSLAGVGGYTF
DNA: TGTGCCAGCAGCTTAGCGGGGGTGGGAGGCTACACCTTC

size: -
D: -
V: TRBV21-1
J: TRBJ1-1
CDR3: CAIGPGGTEAFF
DNA: TGTGCCATAGGACCAGGCGGCACTGAAGCTTTCTTT

size: -
D: -
V: TRBV15
J: TRBJ2-2
CDR3: CATRRVSGELFF
DNA: TGTGCCACGAGGAGGGTGTCCGGGGAGCTGTTTTTT

size: -
D: -
V: TRBV19
J: TRBJ2-1
CDR3: CASSPVPYNEQFF
DNA: TGTGCCAGTAGTCCTGTCCCGTACAATGAGCAGTTCTTC

size: -
D: TRBD1
V: TRBV7-9
J: TRBJ1-4
CDR3: CASSTTGAGSNEKLFF
DNA: TGTGCCAGCAGCACCACAGGGGCCGGGTCTAATGAAAAACTGTTTTTT

size: -
D: -
V: TRBV5-6
J: TRBJ1-3
CDR3: CASSLPSGNTIYF
DNA: TGTGCCAGCAGCTTGCCGTCTGGAAACACCATATATTTT

size: once
D: -
V: TRBV6-1
J: TRBJ2-2
CDR3: CASTLTSSSTGELFF
DNA: TGTGCCAGCACACTAACATCCTCGTCCACCGGGGAGCTGTTTTTT

size: -
D: -
V: TRBV6-5
J: TRBJ2-2
CDR3: CASRPGTTSTGELFF
DNA: TGTGCCAGCAGACCCGGGACCACTTCAACCGGGGAGCTGTTTTTT

size: -
D: -
V: TRBV5-1
J: TRBJ1-2
CDR3: CASSSQGPQERGYTF
DNA: TGCGCCAGCAGCTCCCAGGGACCTCAGGAACGTGGCTACACCTTC

size: -
D: -
V: TRBV21-1
J: TRBJ1-5
CDR3: CASSNTGNGQPQHF
DNA: TGTGCCAGCAGCAATACAGGGAACGGGCAGCCCCAGCATTTT

size: -
D: -
V: TRBV2
J: TRBJ1-3
CDR3: CASSDGVTGNTIYF
DNA: TGTGCCAGCAGTGACGGGGTCACCGGAAACACCATATATTTT

size: -
D: -
V: TRBV15
J: TRBJ1-4
CDR3: CATSRDEGSEKLFF
DNA: TGTGCCACCAGCAGAGATGAGGGAAGTGAAAAACTGTTTTTT